This T cell receptor (beta chain) comes out of a study of blood T cell repertoires in COVID-19. Study-level background: COVID-19 samples from acute and convalescent phases originated in the United States, Italy and Spain. PBMCs, B-cell-depleted T cells, or T cells were the source of the cDNA or gDNA that made up the material.

V was clipped by 1 base and J by 0 bases, with 6 bases between them. CDR3 size: 14 residues. Germline V lookup: CDR1 SGHTA, CDR2 FQGNSA. This clone was detected only a few times. Data came from immunoSEQ multiplex PCR; TCRdb stores just in-frame clones and leaves some out. This sample yields approximately 280,000 clones, of which around 85% are seen a single time; more than 1.1% belongs to the top ten. The V gene is TRBV7-2, the J gene TRBJ1-1; D is unresolved. The sequence was obtained from a human donor with COVID-19, enrolled during active disease. The donor label of this sample is uncertain. Sample: peripheral blood. CDR3 nucleotides: TGTGCCAGCAGCTTAGTCCGTATGAACACTGAAGCTTTCTTT. Translated, it gives CASSLVRMNTEAFF. The whole variable domain, filled in from reference TRBV7-2 and TRBJ1-1, reads GAGVSQSPSNKVTEKGKDVELRCDPISGHTALYWYRQSLGQGLEFLIYFQGNSAPDKSGLPSDRFSAERTGGSVSTLTIQRTQQEDSAVYLCASSLVRMNTEAFFGQGTRLTVV.